This entry lists 14 T cell receptor beta chains sequenced from one sample in a study of blood T cell repertoires in COVID-19. Profiling relied on immunoSEQ multiplex PCR, and the TCRdb table lists in-frame clones only, not all of them. The data show hundreds of thousands of clones, around nine tenths seen once. Sequencing was performed on PBMCs or T cells enriched from blood (not recorded which). These receptors originate from a woman aged 40 to 50 who had recovered from COVID-19.

Note on this clone: Other DNA variants within this sample encode the same CDR3. This chain uses TRBV7-2 with TRBJ2-1; D uncertain. Trimming shortened V by 1 base and J by 5 bases, and 6 bases separated the two germline ends. From germline, CDR1 is SGHTA and CDR2 FQGNSA. The CDR3 totals 13 residues. The CDR3 region has the DNA TGTGCCAGCAGCTTAGACAGAAACAATGAGCAGTTCTTC. Protein product: CASSLDRNNEQFF.

The chain combines TRBV7-9 with TRBJ1-4; D ambiguous. Germline V lookup: CDR1 SEHNR, CDR2 FQNEAQ (reference sequence). The CDR3 runs 13 residues. The V end lost 6 bases, the J end lost 4 bases, and 9 bases lay between the germline ends. The CDR3 DNA follows: TGTGCCAGCAGGGAGGACGTTAATGAAAAACTGTTTTTT. It codes for CASREDVNEKLFF.

The rearrangement joins TRBV7-2 to TRBJ2-7, with D possibly being TRBD2 (6 bases). This CDR3 is 15 amino acids long. CDR1 SGHTA and CDR2 FQGNSA come from the germline V gene. With 2 bases removed from V and 7 bases from J, the gap between germline ends came to 18 bases. In DNA form, the CDR3 reads TGTGCCAGCAGCTTAACTAGCCGGAGGATCGGGGAGCAGTACTTC. Translated, it gives CASSLTSRRIGEQYF. The full variable domain, its missing parts supplied by reference TRBV7-2 and TRBJ2-7, is GAGVSQSPSNKVTEKGKDVELRCDPISGHTALYWYRQSLGQGLEFLIYFQGNSAPDKSGLPSDRFSAERTGGSVSTLTIQRTQQEDSAVYLCASSLTSRRIGEQYFGPGTRLTVT.

V is TRBV5-1 and J is TRBJ2-2; no clear D gene. V was clipped by 2 bases and J by 6 bases, with 11 bases between them. The CDR3 is 14 amino acids. Germline V gene sequence: CDR1 SGHRS, CDR2 YFSETQ. In nucleotides, the CDR3 is TGCGCCAGCAGCTTAGAGGAGATCCCCGGGGAGCTGTTTTTT. Residues: CASSLEEIPGELFF.

This clone was found once. The chain couples TRBV29-1 to TRBJ2-1, with 10 bases lining up with TRBD2. CDR1 is SQVTM and CDR2 is ANQGSEA in the germline V gene. V was clipped by 3 bases and J by 7 bases; unmatched bases: 15. The CDR3 is 17 residues long. For the CDR3, the DNA is TGCAGCGTTGACAATTGGCGCATAGCGGGAGGCGGGAATGAGCAGTTCTTC. It yields the protein CSVDNWRIAGGGNEQFF.

This sequence joins TRBV3-1 (or the pseudogene TRBV3-2) and TRBJ2-2; D is perhaps TRBD2 (6 bases). The CDR3 is made up of 16 amino acids. The germline gives CDR1 LGHDT, CDR2 YNNKEL (reference sequence). V gave up 2 bases and J gave up 3 bases, with 13 bases separating them. The CDR3 DNA reads as TGTGCCAGCAGCCAACACGGGACGGGGGACACCGGGGAGCTGTTTTTT. It is translated as CASSQHGTGDTGELFF.

This rearrangement joins TRBV5-6 to TRBJ2-1; D not certain. Trimming stripped 4 bases from V and 6 bases from J, with 14 bases between. This CDR3 is built from 14 residues. Germline values: CDR1 SGHDT, CDR2 YYEEEE. The CDR3 sequence is CASSPPGPVNEQFF. The CDR3 DNA follows: TGTGCCAGCAGCCCCCCGGGTCCAGTCAATGAGCAGTTCTTC.

The CDR3 coding sequence is TGTGCCAGTAGTCCTCGGACAGGGGGCTCACCCCTCCACTTT. It translates to CASSPRTGGSPLHF. The chain couples TRBV19 to TRBJ1-6; 11 bases map to TRBD1. CDR1 LNHDA and CDR2 SQIVND come from the germline V gene (reference sequence). Losses at the gene ends were 5 bases for V and 10 bases for J; bases not matched to a gene: 4. This CDR3 is built from 14 residues. The full variable domain, its missing parts supplied by reference TRBV19 and TRBJ1-6, is DGGITQSPKYLFRKEGQNVTLSCEQNLNHDAMYWYRQDPGQGLRLIYYSQIVNDFQKGDIAEGYSVSREKKESFPLTVTSAQKNPTAFYLCASSPRTGGSPLHFGNGTRLTVT.

The J gene is TRBJ2-7, the V gene TRBV27; the match to TRBD2 covers 7 bases. CDR1 MNHEY and CDR2 SMNVEV come from the germline V gene (reference sequence). The length of the CDR3 is 14 residues. V dropped 4 bases and J dropped 2; count of bases not matched to a gene: 5. Here the CDR3 reads CASSYAAGAYEQYF. The CDR3 DNA reads TGTGCCAGCAGTTATGCTGCGGGGGCCTACGAGCAGTACTTC.

The rearrangement joins TRBV27 to TRBJ1-2, with 11 positions matching TRBD1. Germline V gives CDR1 MNHEY, CDR2 SMNVEV (reference sequence). The CDR3 is 14 residues long. V lost 4 bases, J lost 6 bases, and 4 bases stayed unmatched. The CDR3 DNA reads as TGTGCCAGCAGTTCGCGGGACAGGGGGGATGGCTACACCTTC. Translated: CASSSRDRGDGYTF.

Here the CDR3 DNA reads TGTGCCAGCAGTCCAGGCAGGGGGCCCCAGCATTTT. This codes for CASSPGRGPQHF. The chain couples TRBV12-3 or TRBV12-4 to TRBJ1-5; a weak D match, TRBD1 (6 bases). V was trimmed by 5 bases and J by 9 bases, leaving 11 bases between them. The CDR3 has 12 amino acids.

This chain uses TRBV18 with TRBJ2-1; D possibly corresponds to TRBD2 (6 bases). CDR1 is KGHSH, CDR2 LQKENI, per germline. V was pared by 5 bases and J by 1 base, with 12 bases between. The CDR3 totals 15 residues. CDR3 bases: TGTGCCAGCTCATTGGAACGGGGGTCCTACAATGAGCAGTTCTTC. Translated, it gives CASSLERGSYNEQFF.

Here the CDR3 reads CASSFGGNTEAFF. CDR3 DNA sequence: TGTGCCAGCAGCTTTGGCGGGAACACTGAAGCTTTCTTT. V and J are TRBV7-9 and TRBJ1-1; D is unresolved. The CDR3 length is 13 residues. Per germline, CDR1 SEHNR and CDR2 FQNEAQ (reference sequence). Trimming took 3 bases from V and 1 from J, leaving 6 bases between them.

This CDR3 is CASSNGQGNTGELFF. The CDR3 DNA reads TGTGCCAGCTCTAACGGACAGGGTAACACCGGGGAGCTGTTTTTT. V is TRBV18 and J is TRBJ2-2; 8 nucleotides align to TRBD1. This CDR3 is 15 amino acids long. CDR1 and CDR2 from the germline V gene are KGHSH and LQKENI. Trimming cost V 6 bases and J 2 bases; bases outside gene matches: 5.